This T cell receptor beta chain originates from a study of vaccination effects on CD4 cells after COVID-19 (dated by TCRdb to between 2020 and 2023). About the full investigation: Each participant got two doses of an mRNA SARS-CoV-2 vaccine, either BNT162b2 or mRNA-1273. In both COVID-19 convalescent patients and infection-naive vaccine recipients, the study compared SARS-CoV-2 spike-specific CD4+ TCR repertoires from before mRNA vaccination with those from after it. The full study included 10 COVID-19 convalescent patients and several SARS-CoV-2-naive healthy vaccine recipients. Cultures from other donors in the study were sequenced with the Oncomine TCR Beta short-read assay on an Illumina iSeq 100.

The library was generated by the immunoSEQ multiplex PCR assay. DNA from the cultured and isolated CD4+ T cells underwent TCR beta CDR3 sequencing. The authors processed their data as follows. The analysis removed non-productive TCR sequences, trimmed reads to the CDR3 region, and retained only CDR3s that were 7 or more amino acids long. Antigen-specific clonotypes were identified with the MANAFEST web app by comparing expansion in peptide wells against reference cultures. For clones to be considered positive, expansion at FDR<0.05 versus reference and all other wells, an odds ratio above 5, and a frequency above 0.1% in two replicate wells were required. Clonotypes significantly expanded in SARS-CoV-2 spike wells and in at least one common cold coronavirus spike condition were defined as cross-reactive. CDR3 similarity was assessed by Levenshtein distance using the stringdist R package, and unrooted trees were constructed with ape in R 3.6.1. TCRdb took over this immuneACCESS table, retaining in-frame rearrangements with V and J assigned. Such tables are incomplete; in checked studies, under half of the missing clones stem from an unresolved V gene, and the remainder is unexplained. The V and J calls and clone size were taken over from that table, and D and trimming were inferred from the DNA. This sample comprises more than 20,000 clones, around 76% of them detected only once. The ten largest clones take up 9.1% of the sample.

Findings and caveats that apply to the study as a whole: The study was limited by a small number of convalescent patients and lacked early post-infection timepoints. Clones induced by infection and clones induced by vaccination both contracted markedly at late timepoints after vaccination, which fits with T cell responses waning over time. In healthy vaccine recipients, vaccine-induced clones were almost all SARS-CoV-2 mono-reactive, with only 1 of 255 being cross-reactive with common cold coronaviruses.

The ViraFEST assay stimulated PBMC with viral peptide pools and then used TCR sequencing to identify antigen-specific CD4+ T cell clonotypes by expansion. After less than eleven days of culture, CD4+ T cells were isolated with the EasySep CD4+ T cell isolation kit. Negative nucleocapsid antibody results before and after vaccination confirmed that the healthy vaccine recipients had no prior SARS-CoV-2 infection. Around 2.1 million PBMC per well were cultured with around 10 ug/ml peptides in IMDM containing approximately 4.7% human AB serum, 8.5 to 10 IU/ml IL-2 and gentamicin. Half of the culture medium was replaced with fresh IL-2-containing medium on days 3 and 7. Unless otherwise noted, each peptide stimulation condition was cultured in triplicate wells. PBMC were separated from whole blood using Ficoll-Paque Plus gradient centrifugation and were then either cryopreserved at -140C or used fresh. Overlapping peptide pools spanned the spike proteins of SARS-CoV-2 and the common cold coronaviruses HCoV-NL63, HCoV-OC43 and HCoV-229E. The QIAamp micro DNA kit was used to extract genomic DNA from the cultured CD4+ T cells.

In regard to this clone: Its antigen remains unidentified. The input lacks base qualities; no much larger clone sits a single base away.

This TCR was recovered from a human donor who received a COVID-19 vaccine. The input for sequencing was CD4+ T cells from PBMCs cultured with HCoV-NL63 spike peptides, taken before COVID-19 vaccination. This sample's cell subset or site label indicates: HCoV-NL63 spike overlapping peptide pool stimulation.

The DNA reads TGTGCCAGCAGCCAACGGACTGACGGCGGCTACACCTTC. It encodes CASSQRTDGGYTF. The chain uses TRBV3-1 (or the pseudogene TRBV3-2) and TRBJ1-2; the D gene assignment is ambiguous. From a lookup of the germline V gene (reference sequence), CDR1 and CDR2 are LGHDT and YNNKEL. A distance of 12 bases separates the germline ends of V and J, which lose 2 bases and 8 bases respectively. The cysteine opens and the phenylalanine closes a CDR3 of 13 amino acids. Only CDR3 DNA remains: 39 bases, in frame from the first base.